The TCR beta chain under discussion was sequenced for a study of T cells expressing NK-cell markers. Turning to the study itself: HCMV seropositivity marked most of the eight sequenced donors; one was seronegative.

As regards this clonotype: Its target is not known.

This CDR3 spans 14 amino acids. Germline V gene sequence: CDR1 MNHNS, CDR2 SASEGT. Findings of the study overall: It is unclear if expanded NKG2C-expressing clones target HCMV antigens.

Each CDR3 protein gets one entry in TCRdb, which reprocessed the 5' RACE reads and gives no DNA. In total, the table holds some 340,000 distinct CDR3 sequences. This sequence joins TRBV6-1 and TRBJ2-7; there is no DNA to check the TCRdb D call of TRBD1. The TCR was taken from a man aged 18-69 years in good health. Sequencing was done on a sample of blood T cells: a sorted CD56 or NKG2C T cell subset, CD4+ or CD8+ T cells, or bulk PBMC T cells (not recorded which). Here the CDR3 reads CASSEGTGGIEQYF.